This T cell receptor beta chain was sequenced for a study of blood T cells in healthy people across ages. Notes on the study in general: Fewer expanded clones and more diversity marked long-lived versus aged donors.

Through a sample-barcoded 5' primer and a J-beta primer mix, a second PCR was run for about 6 to 11 cycles. The template-switch adaptor was a 5' adaptor with 12 random nucleotides. It tagged each cDNA molecule. TCRdb recomputed calls from the 5' RACE reads with MiXCR, one row per CDR3 protein. The table includes more than 1,000,000 distinct CDR3 sequences, 20% to 25% detected once. A remark on this clonotype: Antigen: not known.

These data were likewise used in another study, on T cells of mothers and their children.

Sequencing was performed on blood. This clonotype was sampled from a girl aged 2 to 10 in good health.

For the CDR3, the DNA is TGTGCCAGCAGCTTTAAGGACGGAGATGAGGAGACCCAGTACTTC. This sequence encodes CASSFKDGDEETQYF. The rearrangement uses TRBV7-9 and TRBJ2-5; D remains unclear. The CDR3 loop spans 15 amino acids. Per germline, CDR1 SEHNR and CDR2 FQNEAQ (reference sequence). V was trimmed by 3 bases and J by 5 bases, leaving 16 bases between them.